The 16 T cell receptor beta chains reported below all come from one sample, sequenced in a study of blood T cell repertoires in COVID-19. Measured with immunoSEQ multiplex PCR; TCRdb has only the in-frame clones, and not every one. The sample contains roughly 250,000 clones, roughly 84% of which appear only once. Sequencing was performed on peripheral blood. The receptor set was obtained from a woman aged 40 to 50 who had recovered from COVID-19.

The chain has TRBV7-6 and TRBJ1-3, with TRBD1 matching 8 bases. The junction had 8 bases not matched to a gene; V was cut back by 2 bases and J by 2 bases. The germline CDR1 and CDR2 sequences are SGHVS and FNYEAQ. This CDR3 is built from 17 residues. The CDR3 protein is CASSLRPRQGTGNTIYF. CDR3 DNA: TGTGCCAGCAGCTTAAGACCGCGACAGGGGACTGGAAACACCATATATTTT.

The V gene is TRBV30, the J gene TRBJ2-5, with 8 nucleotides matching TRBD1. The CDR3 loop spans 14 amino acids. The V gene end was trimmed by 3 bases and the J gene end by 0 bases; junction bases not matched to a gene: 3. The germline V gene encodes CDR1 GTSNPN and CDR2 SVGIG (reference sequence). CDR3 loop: CAWSGDRNQETQYF. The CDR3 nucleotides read TGTGCCTGGAGCGGGGACAGGAACCAAGAGACCCAGTACTTC.

CDR3: CASSTGSTEAFF. The CDR3 region has the DNA TGTGCCAGCAGTACCGGGTCCACTGAAGCTTTCTTT. The rearrangement links TRBV12-3 or TRBV12-4 to TRBJ1-1; D gene uncertain. CDR3 length: 12 residues. The V and J ends lost 5 bases and 4 bases respectively, with 8 bases between them.

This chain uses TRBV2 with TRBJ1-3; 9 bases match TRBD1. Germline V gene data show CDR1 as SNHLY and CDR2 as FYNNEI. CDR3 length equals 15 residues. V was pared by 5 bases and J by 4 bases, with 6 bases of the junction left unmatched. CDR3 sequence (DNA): TGTGCCAGCAGTCTACAGGGGGCGCCCGGAAACACCATATATTTT. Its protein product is CASSLQGAPGNTIYF.

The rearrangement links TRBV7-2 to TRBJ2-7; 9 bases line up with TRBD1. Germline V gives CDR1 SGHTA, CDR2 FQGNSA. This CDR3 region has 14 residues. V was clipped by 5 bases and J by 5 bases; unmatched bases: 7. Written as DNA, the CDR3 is TGTGCCAGCAGCCTAAATACAGGGGGCCACGAGCAGTACTTC. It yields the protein CASSLNTGGHEQYF. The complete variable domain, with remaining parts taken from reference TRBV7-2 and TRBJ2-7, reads GAGVSQSPSNKVTEKGKDVELRCDPISGHTALYWYRQSLGQGLEFLIYFQGNSAPDKSGLPSDRFSAERTGGSVSTLTIQRTQQEDSAVYLCASSLNTGGHEQYFGPGTRLTVT.

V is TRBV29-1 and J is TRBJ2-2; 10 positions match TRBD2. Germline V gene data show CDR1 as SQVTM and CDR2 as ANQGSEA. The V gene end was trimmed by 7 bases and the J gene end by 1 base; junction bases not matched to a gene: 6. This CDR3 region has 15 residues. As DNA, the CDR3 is TGCAGCGCCTTAGGACTAGCGGTGAACACCGGGGAGCTGTTTTTT. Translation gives CSALGLAVNTGELFF.

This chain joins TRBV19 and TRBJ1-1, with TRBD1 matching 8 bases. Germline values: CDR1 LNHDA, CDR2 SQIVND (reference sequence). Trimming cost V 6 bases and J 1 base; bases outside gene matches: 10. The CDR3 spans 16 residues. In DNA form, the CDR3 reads TGTGCCAGTAGCCCTCCATGGGGGACAGGGAACACTGAAGCTTTCTTT. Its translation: CASSPPWGTGNTEAFF.

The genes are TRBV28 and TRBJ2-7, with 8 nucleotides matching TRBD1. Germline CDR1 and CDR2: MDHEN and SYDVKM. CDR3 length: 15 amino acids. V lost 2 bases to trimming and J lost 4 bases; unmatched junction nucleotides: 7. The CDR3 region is CASSLGGQAPYEQYF. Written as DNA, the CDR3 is TGTGCCAGCAGTTTAGGGGGACAGGCCCCTTACGAGCAGTACTTC.

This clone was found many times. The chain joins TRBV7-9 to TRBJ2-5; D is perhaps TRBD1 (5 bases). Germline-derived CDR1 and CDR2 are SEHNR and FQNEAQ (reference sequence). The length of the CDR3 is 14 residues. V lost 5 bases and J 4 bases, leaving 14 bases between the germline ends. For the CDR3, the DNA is TGTGCCAGCAGCCGAGTGGGGCAAAGAGAGACCCAGTACTTC. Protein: CASSRVGQRETQYF.

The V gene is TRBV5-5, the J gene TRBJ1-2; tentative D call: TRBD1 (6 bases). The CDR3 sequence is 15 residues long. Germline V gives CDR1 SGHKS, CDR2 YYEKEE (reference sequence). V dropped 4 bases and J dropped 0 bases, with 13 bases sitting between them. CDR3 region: CASSAATGSNYGYTF. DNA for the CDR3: TGTGCCAGCAGCGCCGCGACAGGCTCTAACTATGGCTACACCTTC.

The CDR3 DNA is TGTGCCAGCGGGATCAGCACCGGGACAGGGTTGCACGAGCAGTACTTC. This sequence encodes CASGISTGTGLHEQYF. The rearrangement links TRBV27 to TRBJ2-7; 9 bases are a match to TRBD1. In germline, CDR1 is MNHEY, CDR2 SMNVEV (reference sequence). The CDR3 covers 16 residues. Losses at the gene ends were 8 bases for V and 5 bases for J; bases not matched to a gene: 16.

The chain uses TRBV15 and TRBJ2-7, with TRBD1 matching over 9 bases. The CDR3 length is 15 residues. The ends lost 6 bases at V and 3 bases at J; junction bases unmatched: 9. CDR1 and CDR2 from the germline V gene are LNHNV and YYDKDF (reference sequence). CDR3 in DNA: TGTGCCACCAGTGTTAACCTGGACAGGGGCTACGAGCAGTACTTC. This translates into CATSVNLDRGYEQYF.

The CDR3 loop reads CASSQVAGGQETQYF. The CDR3, as DNA: TGTGCCAGCAGCCAAGTCGCGGGGGGCCAGGAGACCCAGTACTTC. J is TRBJ2-5 and V is TRBV4-2; 8 nucleotides match TRBD2. CDR3 length equals 15 residues. The V gene's germline CDR1 is LGHNA and CDR2 YNFKEQ. With V trimmed by 1 base and J by 5 bases, 6 bases remained unmatched.

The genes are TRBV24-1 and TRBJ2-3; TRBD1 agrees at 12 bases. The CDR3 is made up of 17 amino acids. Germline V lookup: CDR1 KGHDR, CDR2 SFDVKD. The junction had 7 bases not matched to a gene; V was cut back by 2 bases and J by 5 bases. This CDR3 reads CATSDSRDRGRVDTQYF. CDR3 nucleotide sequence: TGTGCCACCAGTGATTCCCGGGACAGGGGGCGCGTAGATACGCAGTATTTT.

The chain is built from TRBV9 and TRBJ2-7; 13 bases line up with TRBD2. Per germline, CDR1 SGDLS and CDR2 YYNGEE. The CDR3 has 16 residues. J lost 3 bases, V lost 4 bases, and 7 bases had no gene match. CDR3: CASSTRTSGRLYEQYF. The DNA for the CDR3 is TGTGCCAGCAGCACCCGGACTAGCGGGAGACTCTACGAGCAGTACTTC.

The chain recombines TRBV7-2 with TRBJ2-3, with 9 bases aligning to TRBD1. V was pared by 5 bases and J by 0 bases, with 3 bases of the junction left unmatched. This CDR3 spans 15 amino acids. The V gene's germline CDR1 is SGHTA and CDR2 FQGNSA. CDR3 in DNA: TGTGCCAGCAGCCAGGACAGGGGTAGCACAGATACGCAGTATTTT. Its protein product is CASSQDRGSTDTQYF.